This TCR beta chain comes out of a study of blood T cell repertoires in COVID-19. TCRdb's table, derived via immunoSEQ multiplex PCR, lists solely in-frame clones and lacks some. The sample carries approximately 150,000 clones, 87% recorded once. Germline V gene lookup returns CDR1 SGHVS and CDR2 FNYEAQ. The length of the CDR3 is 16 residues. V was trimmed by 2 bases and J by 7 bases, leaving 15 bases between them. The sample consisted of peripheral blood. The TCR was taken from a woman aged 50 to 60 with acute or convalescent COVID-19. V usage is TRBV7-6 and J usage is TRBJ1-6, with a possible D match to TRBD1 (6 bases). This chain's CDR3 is CASSLSRLGGNSPLHF. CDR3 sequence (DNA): TGTGCCAGCAGCTTAAGTCGCCTAGGGGGAAATTCACCCCTCCACTTT.